This TCR beta chain stems from a study of PD-L1 blockade in urothelial cancer (dated by TCRdb to 2016 to 2017). General notes on the study: Every patient began therapy at some point between 2013 and 2015 and was given atezolizumab 1,200 mg intravenously every 3 weeks. Blood samples gave a median of 141,255 T cells and tens of thousands of unique TCRs, with a median clonality of approximately 0.08. Somatic, immune and clinical correlates of response to PD-L1 blockade with atezolizumab in urothelial cancer were the focus of an exploratory multi-omic analysis. About 90% of the 29 patients were males with bladder-origin urothelial cancer, and about 60% of the roughly 30 reported a prior smoking history. Pretreatment tumor samples, along with matched peripheral blood collected serially before and after atezolizumab treatment, underwent TCR sequencing. An ECOG performance status of 0 or 1 was recorded for the patients, and 0 to 3 prior chemotherapy regimens had been received by the patients. Blood samples were analyzed at two time points: 3 weeks after treatment start (second dose) and 6 weeks after treatment start. Under ten patients reached durable clinical benefit, while about 20 patients did not. Durable clinical benefit was defined as a progression-free survival longer than 6 months, and TCR features were additionally tested against progression-free survival and overall survival. In the same patients, whole exome sequencing and RNA sequencing of pretreatment tumors were performed in addition to TCR sequencing. Just over 28 patients had pretreatment blood TCR-seq, approximately 24 had at least one posttreatment blood collection, and approximately 24 had tumor TCR-seq.

Note on this clone: No cognate antigen has been identified for it. No base-level quality is on record; no much larger clone is a single base apart.

The time point label, as the study defines it: pretreatment peripheral blood. A cohort of around 28 patients with locally advanced or metastatic urothelial carcinoma, treated at Memorial Sloan Kettering on a trial protocol, was included. Peripheral blood mononuclear cells were collected pretreatment and during treatment, at between 1 and 8 total time points per patient. The Qiagen DNeasy Blood extraction kit was used to purify genomic DNA from total PBMCs and from tumor samples. Collected pretreatment and during treatment, PBMCs were isolated and stored as previously described. V is trimmed back by 5 bases and J by 4 bases, and the junction contains 9 bases that no gene match accounts for. In the germline V gene, CDR1 corresponds to MNHEY and CDR2 to SVGAGI. Taken from cysteine to phenylalanine, the CDR3 has 15 residues. The only DNA kept is the CDR3, 45 bases in frame from the first base. Synthetic TCR analog templates were spiked into each PCR so that absolute template abundance could be estimated from read counts. TCRbeta CDR3 regions were amplified from genomic DNA with bias-controlled V and J gene primers using the immunoSEQ assay. Rearranged TCRbeta segments were sequenced at approximately 20X coverage. As for the authors' bioinformatics: Sequencing errors were corrected by clustering and CDR3s were annotated against IMGT to assign V, D and J genes. Only productive TCRbeta rearrangements were used in downstream analyses, excluding out-of-frame or stop-codon sequences. Clonality was calculated as one minus the Shannon entropy normalized by the log of the number of unique productive sequences. Clones differing between time points or between blood and tumor were identified by Fisher's exact test with Benjamini-Hochberg correction at adjusted p below 0.01. Imported from immuneACCESS, the table was reduced by TCRdb to in-frame sequences with V and J called. These copies leave out some clones; in studies compared against another copy, an unresolved V gene accounts for under half, and the cause of the remainder is not known. D and trimming were read from the DNA, whereas the V and J calls and clone size are those reported in that table. Counted in this sample were fewer than 100,000 clones; around four fifths of them appeared once. 6.5% to 8% of the sample rests with the top ten.

The full study reports these points: Improved progression-free and overall survival was associated with having pretreatment peripheral blood TCR clonality below the median. Because the sample size was small (n of about 29) and many of the analyses were exploratory, the results are meant to be hypothesis-generating. Among patients with durable benefit, tumor-associated TCR clones showed greater expansion in peripheral blood 3 weeks after treatment started (n ≈ 20, p = 0.022).

The origin of this receptor is a man between 40 and 49 years old with urothelial cancer. This sequence uses TRBV6-5 and TRBJ1-1; 8 bases in between match TRBD1. Specimen: PBMCs, collected around atezolizumab (anti-PD-L1) treatment. DNA sequence: TGTGCCAGCAGTCCCCTCGGACAGGGTAGCACTGAAGCTTTCTTT. It translates to CASSPLGQGSTEAFF.